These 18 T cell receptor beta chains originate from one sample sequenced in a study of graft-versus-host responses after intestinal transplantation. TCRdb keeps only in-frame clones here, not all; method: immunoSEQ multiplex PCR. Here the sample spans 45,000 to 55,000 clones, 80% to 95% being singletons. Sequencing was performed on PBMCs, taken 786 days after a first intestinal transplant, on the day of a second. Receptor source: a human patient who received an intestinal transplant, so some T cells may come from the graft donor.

The CDR3 here is CASTPTTSSYEQYF. CDR3 nucleotides: TGTGCCAGCACCCCTACGACTAGCAGCTACGAGCAGTACTTC. V usage is TRBV11-2 and J usage is TRBJ2-7; 7 bases are a match to TRBD2. The CDR3 runs 14 residues. Germline V lookup: CDR1 SGHAT, CDR2 FQNNGV. The ends lost 7 bases at V and 3 bases at J; junction bases unmatched: 9.

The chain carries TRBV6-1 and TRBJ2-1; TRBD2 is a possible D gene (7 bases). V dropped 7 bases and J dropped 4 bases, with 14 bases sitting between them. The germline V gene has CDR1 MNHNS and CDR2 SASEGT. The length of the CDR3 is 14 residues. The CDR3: CASIRGAGYNEQFF. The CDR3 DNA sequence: TGTGCCAGCATCCGGGGGGCTGGTTACAATGAGCAGTTCTTC.

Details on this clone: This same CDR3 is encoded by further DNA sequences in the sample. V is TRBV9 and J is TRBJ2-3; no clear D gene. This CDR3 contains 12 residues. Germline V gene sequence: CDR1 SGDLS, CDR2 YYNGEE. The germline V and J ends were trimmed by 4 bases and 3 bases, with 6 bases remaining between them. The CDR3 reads CASSLGTDTQYF. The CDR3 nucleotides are TGTGCCAGCAGCTTAGGGACAGATACGCAGTATTTT.

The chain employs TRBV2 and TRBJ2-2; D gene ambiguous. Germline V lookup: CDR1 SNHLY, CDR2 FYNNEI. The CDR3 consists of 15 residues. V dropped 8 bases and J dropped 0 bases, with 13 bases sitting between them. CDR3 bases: TGTGCCAGCGCCGAAGGACGGGCGAACACCGGGGAGCTGTTTTTT. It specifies CASAEGRANTGELFF.

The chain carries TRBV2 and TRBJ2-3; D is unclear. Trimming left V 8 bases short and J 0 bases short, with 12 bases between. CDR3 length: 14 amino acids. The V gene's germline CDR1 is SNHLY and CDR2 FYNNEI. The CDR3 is CASSIQTSTDTQYF. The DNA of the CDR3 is TGTGCCAGCTCGATCCAAACTAGCACAGATACGCAGTATTTT.

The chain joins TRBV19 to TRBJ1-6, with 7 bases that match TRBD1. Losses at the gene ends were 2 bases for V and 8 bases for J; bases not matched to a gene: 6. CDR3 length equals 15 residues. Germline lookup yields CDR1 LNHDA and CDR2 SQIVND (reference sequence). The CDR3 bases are TGTGCCAGTAGTATATCGGACAGGACCTATTCACCCCTCCACTTT. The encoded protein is CASSISDRTYSPLHF.

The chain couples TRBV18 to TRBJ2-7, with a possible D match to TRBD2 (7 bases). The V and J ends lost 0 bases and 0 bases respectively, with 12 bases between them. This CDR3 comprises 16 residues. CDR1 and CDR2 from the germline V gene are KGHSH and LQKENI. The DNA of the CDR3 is TGTGCCAGCTCACCACCGGGGGGCGGGAGCTCCTACGAGCAGTACTTC. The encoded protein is CASSPPGGGSSYEQYF. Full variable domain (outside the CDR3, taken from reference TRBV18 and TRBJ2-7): NAGVMQNPRHLVRRRGQEARLRCSPMKGHSHVYWYRQLPEEGLKFMVYLQKENIIDESGMPKERFSAEFPKEGPSILRIQQVVRGDSAAYFCASSPPGGGSSYEQYFGPGTRLTVT.

CDR3 nucleotides: TGTGCCATCAGTGAGGAGGGGGATTACAATGAGCAGTTCTTC. Protein sequence: CAISEEGDYNEQFF. The rearrangement joins TRBV10-3 to TRBJ2-1; TRBD1 is a possible D gene (6 bases). The V gene lost 2 bases and the J gene lost 4 bases, with 9 bases spanning the gap. Germline assignment: CDR1 ENHRY and CDR2 SYGVKD. The CDR3 extends over 14 amino acids.

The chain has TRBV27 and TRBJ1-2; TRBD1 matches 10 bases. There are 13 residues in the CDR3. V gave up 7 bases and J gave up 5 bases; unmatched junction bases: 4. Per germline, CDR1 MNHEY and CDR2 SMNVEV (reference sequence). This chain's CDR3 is CASMGQGWYGYTF. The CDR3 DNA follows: TGTGCCAGCATGGGACAGGGGTGGTATGGCTACACCTTC.

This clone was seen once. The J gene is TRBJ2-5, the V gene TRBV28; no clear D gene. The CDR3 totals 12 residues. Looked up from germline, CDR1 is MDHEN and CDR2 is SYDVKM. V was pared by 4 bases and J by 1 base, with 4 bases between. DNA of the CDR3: TGTGCCAGCAGTTGGGCCCAAGAGACCCAGTACTTC. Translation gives CASSWAQETQYF.

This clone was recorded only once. This CDR3 reads CASSVRDWRLGEQYF. In DNA, the CDR3 is TGTGCCAGCAGCGTCCGGGACTGGCGGCTCGGCGAGCAGTACTTC. The chain carries TRBV5-4 and TRBJ2-7; D perhaps matches TRBD2 (6 bases). The ends were cut back, 4 bases at V and 6 bases at J, with 20 bases in the middle. The germline V gene has CDR1 SGHNT and CDR2 YYREEE (reference sequence). This CDR3 region has 15 residues.

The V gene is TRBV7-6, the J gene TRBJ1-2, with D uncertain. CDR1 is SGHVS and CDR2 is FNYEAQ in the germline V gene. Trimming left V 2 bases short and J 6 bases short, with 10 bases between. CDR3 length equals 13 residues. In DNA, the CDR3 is TGTGCCAGCAGCTTATACGGAAGCGATGGCTACACCTTC. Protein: CASSLYGSDGYTF.

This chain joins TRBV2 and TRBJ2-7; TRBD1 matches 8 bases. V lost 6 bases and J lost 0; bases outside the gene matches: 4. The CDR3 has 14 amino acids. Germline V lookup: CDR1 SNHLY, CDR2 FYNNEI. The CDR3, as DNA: TGTGCCAGCAGGGACAGGGCACCCTCCTACGAGCAGTACTTC. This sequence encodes CASRDRAPSYEQYF.

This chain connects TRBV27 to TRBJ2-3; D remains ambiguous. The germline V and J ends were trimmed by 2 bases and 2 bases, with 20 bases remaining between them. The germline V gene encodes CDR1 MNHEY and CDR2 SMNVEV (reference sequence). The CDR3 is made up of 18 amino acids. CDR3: CASSLSPSTITPTDTQYF. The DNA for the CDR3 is TGTGCCAGCAGTTTAAGTCCCAGTACGATTACTCCCACAGATACGCAGTATTTT.

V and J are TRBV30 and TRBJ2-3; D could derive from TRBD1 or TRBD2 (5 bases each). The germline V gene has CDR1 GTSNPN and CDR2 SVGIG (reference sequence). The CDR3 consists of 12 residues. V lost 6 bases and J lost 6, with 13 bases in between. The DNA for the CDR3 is TGTGCCTGTCCCCTCGAGGGGGATACGCAGTATTTT. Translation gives CACPLEGDTQYF.

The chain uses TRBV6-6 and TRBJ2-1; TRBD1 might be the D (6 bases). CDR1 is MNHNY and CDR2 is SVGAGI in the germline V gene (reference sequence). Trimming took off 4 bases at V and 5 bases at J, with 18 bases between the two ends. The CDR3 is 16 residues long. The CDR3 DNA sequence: TGTGCCAGCAGTTTAGGGGGTCGGACTTCGAACAATGAGCAGTTCTTC. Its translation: CASSLGGRTSNNEQFF.

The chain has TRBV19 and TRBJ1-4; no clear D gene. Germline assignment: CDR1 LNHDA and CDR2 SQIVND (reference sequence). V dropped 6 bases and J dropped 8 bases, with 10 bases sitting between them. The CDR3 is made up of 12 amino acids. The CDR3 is CASSRFPEKLFF. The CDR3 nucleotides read TGTGCCAGTAGCAGGTTTCCCGAAAAACTGTTTTTT.

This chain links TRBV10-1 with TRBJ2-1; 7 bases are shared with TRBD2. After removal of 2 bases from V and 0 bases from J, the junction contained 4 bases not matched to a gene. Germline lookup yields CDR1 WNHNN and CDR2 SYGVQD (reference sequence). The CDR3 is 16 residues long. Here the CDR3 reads CASSEVRESSYNEQFF. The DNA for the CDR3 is TGCGCCAGCAGTGAGGTGCGGGAGAGCTCCTACAATGAGCAGTTCTTC.